This T cell receptor beta chain was identified during a study of T-cell reconstitution after alpha-beta-depleted transplantation in children. The study, taken as a whole, reports: T-cell counts and diversity at one year following transplant were attributed mainly to newly produced T cells.

As it was prepared, the TCRbeta library received unique molecular identifiers. TCRdb reanalysed the PCR reads using MiXCR and keeps one entry per CDR3 protein. The sample lists almost 250,000 distinct CDR3 sequences; 25% were seen once. This clonotype was detected only a few times. Its target is not known. The sample here was PBMCs, taken before TCRalphabeta/CD19-depleted stem cell transplant. The TCR originated in a girl aged 2-10 years with Fanconi anemia, due to receive a stem cell transplant.

Here the CDR3 reads CASSYYGVDTQYF. The DNA of the CDR3 is TGTGCCAGCAGTTATTACGGGGTAGATACGCAGTATTTT. The chain joins TRBV28 to TRBJ2-3, with D tentatively TRBD2 (5 bases). Trimming took off 4 bases at V and 5 bases at J, with 10 bases between the two ends. The CDR3 consists of 13 residues. Germline-derived CDR1 and CDR2 are MDHEN and SYDVKM.